The rows below give T cell receptor beta chains drawn from one sample of a study of radiotherapy plus CTLA-4 blockade in lung cancer. The table came from immunoSEQ multiplex PCR; TCRdb's copy has only in-frame clones and leaves some out. Of tens of thousands of clones listed, around 86% are singletons. Sequenced material: peripheral blood, taken from a patient treated with radiotherapy plus ipilimumab. These receptors all come from a human donor with non-small cell lung cancer that progressed on radiotherapy plus ipilimumab. Both conserved end residues are part of each CDR3. The D gene is left open where the match is weak. Some rows have no size entry. The others give once, few or many, or a class for an expanded clone.

TRBJ2-3	TRBD1	TRBV5-1	.	15	CASSHRDRGVDTQYF	TGCGCCAGCAGCCACCGGGACAGGGGGGTAGATACGCAGTATTTT
TRBJ1-3	TRBD1	TRBV6-5	.	14	CASRLGTAGNTIYF	TGTGCCAGCCGCCTAGGGACAGCCGGAAACACCATATATTTT
TRBJ2-1	.	TRBV11-3	.	13	CASTGLEDNEQFF	TGTGCCAGCACCGGCTTGGAGGACAATGAGCAGTTCTTC
TRBJ2-1	.	TRBV4-2	.	15	CASSQVAEVGFEQFF	TGTGCCAGCAGCCAAGTAGCGGAAGTAGGCTTTGAGCAGTTCTTC
TRBJ2-5	.	TRBV28	once	10	CASSQETQYF	TGTGCCAGCAGCCAAGAGACCCAGTACTTC
TRBJ1-2	.	TRBV5-1	.	15	CASSLSGPEGEGYTF	TGCGCCAGCAGCTTGTCGGGACCCGAGGGGGAGGGCTACACCTTC
TRBJ1-3	.	TRBV6-5	once	16	CASSYSETDSGNTIYF	TGTGCCAGCAGTTACTCCGAGACAGACTCTGGAAACACCATATATTTT
TRBJ1-4	.	TRBV18	.	17	CASSPPLAQQQGEKLFF	TGTGCCAGCTCACCACCCCTAGCCCAACAACAGGGTGAAAAACTGTTTTTT
TRBJ2-1	TRBD2	TRBV6-5	.	16	CASSSGLLSSYNEQFF	TGTGCCAGCAGTTCGGGACTATTAAGCTCCTACAATGAGCAGTTCTTC
TRBJ1-2	.	TRBV4-1	.	14	CASSQAVSYYGYTF	TGCGCCAGCAGCCAGGCCGTCAGCTACTATGGCTACACCTTC
TRBJ2-5	TRBD1	TRBV5-1	once	15	CASSPRQGAVETQYF	TGCGCCAGCAGCCCCCGACAGGGGGCAGTGGAGACCCAGTACTTC
TRBJ2-3	.	TRBV19	.	11	CASSIGDTQYF	TGTGCCAGTAGTATAGGGGATACGCAGTATTTT
TRBJ1-2	TRBD1	TRBV6-1	.	15	CASSERQGSSYGYTF	TGTGCCAGCAGTGAAAGACAGGGATCGAGCTATGGCTACACCTTC
TRBJ2-1	.	TRBV6-1	.	12	CASIASYNEQFF	TGTGCCAGCATAGCCTCCTACAATGAGCAGTTCTTC
TRBJ1-3	TRBD1	TRBV4-1	.	18	CASSPDREGVLSGNTIYF	TGCGCCAGCAGCCCGGACAGGGAGGGGGTTCTCTCTGGAAACACCATATATTTT
TRBJ2-7	.	TRBV21-1	.	12	CASSKERDEQYF	TGTGCCAGCAGCAAAGAAAGGGACGAGCAGTACTTC
TRBJ2-1	TRBD2	TRBV30	.	19	CAWSGGQTSGRVFYNEQFF	TGTGCCTGGAGTGGGGGACAAACCAGCGGGAGGGTGTTCTACAATGAGCAGTTCTTC
TRBJ2-1	TRBD2	TRBV7-2	.	17	CASSLIGSGRNYNEQFF	TGTGCCAGCAGCTTAATCGGAAGCGGGAGGAACTACAATGAGCAGTTCTTC
TRBJ1-2	.	TRBV20-1	.	10	CSASLGGYTF	TGCAGTGCTAGCCTGGGTGGCTACACCTTC
TRBJ1-5	TRBD1	TRBV9	.	15	CASSVDGTGTQPQHF	TGTGCCAGCAGCGTAGACGGGACAGGGACCCAGCCCCAGCATTTT
TRBJ2-3	.	TRBV27	once	16	CASSLLGVDGTDTQYF	TGTGCCAGCAGTTTATTGGGGGTAGATGGCACAGATACGCAGTATTTT
TRBJ2-5	TRBD2	TRBV9	once	16	CASSAEGRGFQETQYF	TGTGCCAGCAGCGCGGAGGGGCGGGGGTTTCAAGAGACCCAGTACTTC
TRBJ2-1	TRBD1	TRBV27	.	13	CASGDRGRNEQFF	TGTGCCAGCGGGGACAGGGGACGTAATGAGCAGTTCTTC
TRBJ1-1	TRBD1	TRBV6-6	.	16	CASSEARTGELAEAFF	TGTGCCAGCAGCGAGGCCCGGACAGGGGAGTTAGCTGAAGCTTTCTTT
TRBJ2-1	.	TRBV27	once	12	CASSHPNNEQFF	TGTGCCAGCAGTCATCCCAACAATGAGCAGTTCTTC
TRBJ2-7	.	TRBV21-1	.	12	CASRSPGYEQYF	TGTGCCAGCAGGTCCCCGGGATACGAGCAGTACTTC
TRBJ2-5	.	TRBV2	.	11	CASSERETQYF	TGTGCCAGCAGTGAACGGGAGACCCAGTACTTC
TRBJ2-3	.	TRBV27	.	20	CASSLSNRPRGRKPTDTQYF	TGTGCCAGCAGTTTATCAAATCGACCCCGTGGGCGGAAACCCACAGATACGCAGTATTTT
TRBJ1-2	.	TRBV10-3	.	15	CAIRPPGASNYGYTF	TGTGCCATCAGACCCCCGGGGGCCTCTAACTATGGCTACACCTTC
TRBJ1-3	.	TRBV5-6	.	15	CASSLVGYSGNTIYF	TGTGCCAGCAGCTTGGTCGGTTACTCTGGAAACACCATATATTTT
TRBJ1-1	.	TRBV2	.	13	CASYLGPNTEAFF	TGTGCCAGCTATTTGGGGCCGAACACTGAAGCTTTCTTT
TRBJ2-3	.	TRBV14	.	16	CASSHIRPQGGDTQYF	TGTGCCAGCAGCCACATCCGGCCCCAGGGTGGAGATACGCAGTATTTT
TRBJ2-7	.	TRBV19	.	13	CASTREGGYEQYF	TGTGCCAGTACAAGGGAAGGGGGATACGAGCAGTACTTC
TRBJ1-1	.	TRBV18	once	16	CASSSSLSGMNTEAFF	TGTGCCAGCTCATCCTCACTTAGCGGCATGAACACTGAAGCTTTCTTT
TRBJ2-7	TRBD2	TRBV4-2	.	16	CASSQVQGTSFYEQYF	TGTGCCAGCAGCCAAGTGCAGGGGACTAGTTTCTACGAGCAGTACTTC
TRBJ1-1	.	TRBV28	.	15	CASSLGFHMNTEAFF	TGTGCCAGCAGTTTAGGATTCCACATGAACACTGAAGCTTTCTTT
TRBJ2-6	.	TRBV6-4	.	14	CASSDYSGANVLTF	TGTGCCAGCAGTGATTACTCTGGGGCCAACGTCCTGACTTTC